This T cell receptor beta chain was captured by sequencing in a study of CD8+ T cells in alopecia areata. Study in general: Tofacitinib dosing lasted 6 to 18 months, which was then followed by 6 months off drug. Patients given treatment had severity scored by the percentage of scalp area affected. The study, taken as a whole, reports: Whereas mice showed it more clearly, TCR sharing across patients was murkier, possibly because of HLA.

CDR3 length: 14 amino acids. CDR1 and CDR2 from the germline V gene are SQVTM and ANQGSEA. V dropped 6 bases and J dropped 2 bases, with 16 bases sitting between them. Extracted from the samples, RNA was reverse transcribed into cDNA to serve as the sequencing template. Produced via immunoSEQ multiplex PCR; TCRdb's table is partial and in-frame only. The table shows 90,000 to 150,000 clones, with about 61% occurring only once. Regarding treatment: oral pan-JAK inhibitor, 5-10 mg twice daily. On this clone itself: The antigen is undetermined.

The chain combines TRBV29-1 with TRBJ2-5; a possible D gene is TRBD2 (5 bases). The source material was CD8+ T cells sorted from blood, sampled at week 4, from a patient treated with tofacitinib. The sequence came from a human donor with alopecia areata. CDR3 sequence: CSVGSSGRQETQYF. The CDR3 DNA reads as TGCAGCGTCGGTTCCAGCGGACGACAAGAGACCCAGTACTTC.